Listed here are 27 T cell receptor beta chains from one sample, sequenced in a study of blood T cell repertoires in COVID-19. This table comes from immunoSEQ multiplex PCR, and its TCRdb copy is limited to in-frame clones, with some not included. Of approximately 200,000 clones in the sample, roughly 84% are singletons; the top ten hold roughly 3%. The source material was peripheral blood. The source is a woman aged 25 to 39 who had recovered from COVID-19.

The chain couples TRBV7-9 to TRBJ1-2; no definite D call. V was trimmed by 5 bases and J by 6 bases, leaving 10 bases between them. Germline V gene data show CDR1 as SEHNR and CDR2 as FQNEAQ (reference sequence). This CDR3 region has 12 residues. The chain's CDR3 is CASSRGRHGYTF. CDR3 nucleotide sequence: TGTGCCAGCAGCCGAGGGAGGCATGGCTACACCTTC.

The chain recombines TRBV12-3 or TRBV12-4 with TRBJ1-2, with D maybe TRBD1 (6 bases). The V and J ends lost 3 bases and 10 bases respectively, with 12 bases between them. This CDR3 region has 12 residues. CDR3 nucleotides: TGTGCCAGCAGTTTGAGGGGGATGATCTACACCTTC. Its protein is CASSLRGMIYTF.

This clone has only a few counts. The gene calls are TRBV27 and TRBJ1-5, with 9 nucleotides matching TRBD1. Per germline, CDR1 MNHEY and CDR2 SMNVEV (reference sequence). The CDR3 has 15 residues. The V gene end was trimmed by 3 bases and the J gene end by 4 bases; junction bases not matched to a gene: 4. DNA of the CDR3: TGTGCCAGCAGTTTTATGACAGGGGGGAATCAGCCCCAGCATTTT. Protein: CASSFMTGGNQPQHF.

The chain employs TRBV12-2 and TRBJ2-7; no DNA check was done on the table's D call, TRBD2. TRBV12-2 is a pseudogene segment. This CDR3 comprises 12 residues. CDR3 sequence (DNA): TGTGCAAGGCTAGACGGAGCCTACGAGCAGTACTTC. Translating gives CARLDGAYEQYF.

The rearrangement links TRBV24-1 to TRBJ1-2; TRBD1 aligns across 10 bases. Losses at the gene ends were 4 bases for V and 4 bases for J; bases not matched to a gene: 8. The germline V gene encodes CDR1 KGHDR and CDR2 SFDVKD. The length of the CDR3 is 16 residues. CDR3 in DNA: TGTGCCACCAGTGAATTTGGACAGGGGGTTGGCTATGGCTACACCTTC. Translating it yields CATSEFGQGVGYGYTF.

V usage is TRBV7-9 and J usage is TRBJ1-1, with TRBD1 matching over 9 bases. In germline, CDR1 is SEHNR, CDR2 FQNEAQ (reference sequence). The CDR3 spans 14 residues. Trimming at V came to 4 bases and at J to 3 bases, leaving 3 bases not matched to a gene. CDR3 DNA sequence: TGTGCCAGCAGCTACAGGGGGCAGGACACTGAAGCTTTCTTT. It yields the protein CASSYRGQDTEAFF.

The chain recombines TRBV27 with TRBJ1-6, with 9 bases aligning to TRBD1. This CDR3 spans 18 amino acids. Trimming cost V 2 bases and J 0 bases; bases outside gene matches: 5. CDR1 and CDR2 (germline): MNHEY, SMNVEV (reference sequence). The CDR3 loop is CASSLRDRASSYNSPLHF. CDR3 sequence (DNA): TGTGCCAGCAGTTTACGGGACAGGGCGAGCTCCTATAATTCACCCCTCCACTTT.

V usage is TRBV19 and J usage is TRBJ1-1; a possible D gene is TRBD1 (5 bases). This CDR3 has 16 amino acids. The V gene's germline CDR1 is LNHDA and CDR2 SQIVND (reference sequence). The ends were cut back, 3 bases at V and 2 bases at J, with 16 bases in the middle. The CDR3 here is CASSMETSGPNTEAFF. The DNA for the CDR3 is TGTGCCAGTAGTATGGAAACTTCAGGGCCCAACACTGAAGCTTTCTTT.

This chain links TRBV28 with TRBJ2-6; D gene uncertain. This CDR3 spans 18 amino acids. Germline CDR1 reads MDHEN; CDR2 reads SYDVKM. Trimming pared 4 bases from V and 0 bases from J, leaving 16 bases between. CDR3 sequence reads: CASSWAHTTGSGANVLTF. CDR3 DNA sequence: TGTGCCAGCAGTTGGGCCCACACCACCGGCTCTGGGGCCAACGTCCTGACTTTC.

This chain connects TRBV5-5 to TRBJ1-1; D unresolved. Germline values: CDR1 SGHKS, CDR2 YYEKEE (reference sequence). Trimming took off 5 bases at V and 0 bases at J, with 11 bases between the two ends. This CDR3 has 14 residues. CDR3 coding DNA: TGTGCCAGCAGGCTACAGAGTATGAACACTGAAGCTTTCTTT. Its translation: CASRLQSMNTEAFF.

The genes are TRBV20-1 and TRBJ2-1; 10 positions match TRBD2. The CDR3 runs 18 residues. V was clipped by 3 bases and J by 0 bases; unmatched bases: 11. CDR1 and CDR2 from the germline V gene are DFQATT and SNEGSKA (reference sequence). The CDR3 coding sequence is TGCAGTGCTAGTGTAGGGACTAGCGCTTTCTTCTCCTACAATGAGCAGTTCTTC. Its translation is CSASVGTSAFFSYNEQFF.

The V and J genes are TRBV11-2 and TRBJ2-7, with 9 bases identical to TRBD2. Germline-derived CDR1 and CDR2 are SGHAT and FQNNGV. The CDR3 runs 16 residues. V trimming: 1 base; J trimming: 5 bases; junction bases outside the gene matches: 9. The CDR3 DNA is TGTGCCAGCAGCTTAGTGGTTAGCGGGAGCGGCGACGAGCAGTACTTC. It yields the protein CASSLVVSGSGDEQYF.

The V gene is TRBV10-3, the J gene TRBJ1-2, with 8 bases that match TRBD1. The CDR3 runs to 15 residues. Unmatched junction bases numbered 6, after V lost 3 bases and J lost 3 bases. CDR1 and CDR2 from the germline V gene are ENHRY and SYGVKD. CDR3 sequence (DNA): TGTGCCATCAGTGACAGGGGGCTAGGGGACTATGGCTACACCTTC. This encodes CAISDRGLGDYGYTF.

The chain uses TRBV5-1 and TRBJ2-1, with 7 bases identical to TRBD2. The ends lost 2 bases at V and 7 bases at J; junction bases unmatched: 15. This CDR3 has 17 amino acids. The germline V gene has CDR1 SGHRS and CDR2 YFSETQ. CDR3 DNA: TGCGCCAGCAGCTTTAACCCCCCGCAGGGAGCGGGAAATGAGCAGTTCTTC. This sequence encodes CASSFNPPQGAGNEQFF.

V gene TRBV18 combines with J gene TRBJ2-5; D uncertain. In germline, CDR1 is KGHSH, CDR2 LQKENI. The CDR3 spans 13 residues. Trimming took 0 bases from V and 2 from J, leaving 4 bases between them. CDR3: CASSPPAQETQYF. The CDR3 DNA follows: TGTGCCAGCTCACCACCTGCGCAAGAGACCCAGTACTTC.

The chain joins TRBV7-2 to TRBJ2-1; TRBD2 matches 9 bases. The V gene end was trimmed by 1 base and the J gene end by 2 bases; junction bases not matched to a gene: 9. Germline assignment: CDR1 SGHTA and CDR2 FQGNSA. CDR3 length: 18 residues. DNA for the CDR3: TGTGCCAGCAGCTTAGGGGTTGGTAGCGGGAGCCCCTACAATGAGCAGTTCTTC. Translated, it gives CASSLGVGSGSPYNEQFF.

This clone was seen many times. The chain uses TRBV6-5 and TRBJ2-7; unclear D gene. V lost 0 bases and J 9 bases, leaving 15 bases between the germline ends. The CDR3 runs 14 residues. Looked up from germline, CDR1 is MNHEY and CDR2 is SVGAGI. The CDR3 protein is CASSYSVQTRGQYF. The CDR3 coding sequence is TGTGCCAGCAGTTACTCGGTTCAAACCCGAGGGCAGTACTTC.

This rearrangement joins TRBV5-6 to TRBJ2-2, with TRBD1 identical over 12 bases. Germline CDR1 is SGHDT and CDR2 is YYEEEE. The CDR3 is 17 residues long. J was trimmed by 6 bases and V by 0 bases; bases with no gene match: 6. The CDR3 bases are TGTGCCAGCAGCTTGGCAACCGGGACAGGGGGCTCCGGGGAGCTGTTTTTT. This encodes CASSLATGTGGSGELFF.

J is TRBJ1-4 and V is TRBV12-3 or TRBV12-4, with TRBD1 as a possible D gene (6 bases). The CDR3 has 13 amino acids. The ends were cut back, 5 bases at V and 6 bases at J, with 10 bases in the middle. The chain's CDR3 is CASSKDRYEKLFF. CDR3 bases: TGTGCCAGCAGTAAGGACAGATATGAAAAACTGTTTTTT.

The rearrangement uses TRBV7-6 and TRBJ2-1, with 14 bases matching TRBD2. The J segment lost 8 bases and the V segment lost 6 bases, leaving 6 bases of the junction unmatched. The CDR3 length is 15 residues. Looked up from germline, CDR1 is SGHVS and CDR2 is FNYEAQ. The DNA of the CDR3 is TGTGCCAGCAGTCCAGGGACTAGCGGGAGTGATGAGCAGTTCTTC. It is translated as CASSPGTSGSDEQFF. Looking up the rest from reference TRBV7-6 and TRBJ2-1 gives the full variable domain: GAGVSQSPRYKVTKRGQDVALRCDPISGHVSLYWYRQALGQGPEFLTYFNYEAQQDKSGLPNDRFSAERPEGSISTLTIQRTEQRDSAMYRCASSPGTSGSDEQFFGPGTRLTVL.

This clone was counted a few times. The chain joins TRBV6-4 to TRBJ2-1; TRBD2 matches 10 bases. Germline trimming cut 5 bases from V and 4 bases from J; bases unmatched to any gene: 5. The CDR3 is made up of 15 amino acids. Germline assignment: CDR1 MRHNA and CDR2 SNTAGT. As DNA, the CDR3 is TGTGCCAGCAGTCCCGGGACTAGCGAATACAATGAGCAGTTCTTC. Amino acid sequence: CASSPGTSEYNEQFF.

This rearrangement joins TRBV11-3 to TRBJ2-7; a possible D gene is TRBD2 (6 bases). V was cut by 6 bases and J by 5 bases, with 17 bases left in between. CDR3 length equals 14 residues. Per the germline V gene, CDR1 is SGHNT and CDR2 is YENEEA. Here the CDR3 DNA reads TGTGCCAGCAGTCGGACCGGGCGGGGCCACGAGCAGTACTTC. As protein: CASSRTGRGHEQYF. The entire variable domain, with the rest obtained from reference TRBV11-3 and TRBJ2-7, is as follows: EAGVVQSPRYKIIEKKQPVAFWCNPISGHNTLYWYLQNLGQGPELLIRYENEEAVDDSQLPKDRFSAERLKGVDSTLKIQPAELGDSAVYLCASSRTGRGHEQYFGPGTRLTVT.

Only a few counts were recorded for this clone. The V call is TRBV10-3, the J call TRBJ1-3, with 7 bases identical to TRBD1. The CDR3 extends over 13 amino acids. Germline CDR1 is ENHRY and CDR2 is SYGVKD. V dropped 6 bases and J dropped 2; count of bases not matched to a gene: 1. The DNA of the CDR3 is TGTGCCATCAGGAGGGGGCCTGGAAACACCATATATTTT. It specifies CAIRRGPGNTIYF.

This clone was detected only a few times. The rearrangement uses TRBV19 and TRBJ2-1, with 9 bases aligning to TRBD2. The germline V gene has CDR1 LNHDA and CDR2 SQIVND (reference sequence). Trimming removed 7 bases from V and 7 bases from J; junction bases left unmatched: 11. This CDR3 comprises 15 residues. The CDR3, as DNA: TGTGCCAGTACCCCGGGTAGCGGGAGTGCGAATGAGCAGTTCTTC. Protein product: CASTPGSGSANEQFF.

The chain is built from TRBV28 and TRBJ2-5; D call uncertain. Per germline, CDR1 MDHEN and CDR2 SYDVKM. CDR3 length: 13 residues. Trimming removed 9 bases from V and 1 base from J, with 12 bases in between. The CDR3 is CASQRGPQETQYF. CDR3 in DNA: TGTGCCAGTCAGAGAGGCCCCCAAGAGACCCAGTACTTC. The variable domain in full, with the rest retrieved from reference TRBV28 and TRBJ2-5, is DVKVTQSSRYLVKRTGEKVFLECVQDMDHENMFWYRQDPGLGLRLIYFSYDVKMKEKGDIPEGYSVSREKKERFSLILESASTNQTSMYLCASQRGPQETQYFGPGTRLLVL.

The J gene is TRBJ2-3, the V gene TRBV28; the match to TRBD2 covers 12 bases. Germline-derived CDR1 and CDR2 are MDHEN and SYDVKM. There are 15 residues in the CDR3. J gave up 4 bases and V 8 bases, and 7 bases lay outside the gene matches. CDR3 nucleotide sequence: TGTGCCAGCCCTCCCCTAGCGGGAGGGTCAGATACGCAGTATTTT. This codes for CASPPLAGGSDTQYF. Full variable domain (outside the CDR3, taken from reference TRBV28 and TRBJ2-3): DVKVTQSSRYLVKRTGEKVFLECVQDMDHENMFWYRQDPGLGLRLIYFSYDVKMKEKGDIPEGYSVSREKKERFSLILESASTNQTSMYLCASPPLAGGSDTQYFGPGTRLTVL.

This chain connects TRBV20-1 to TRBJ2-3; D is ambiguous. The CDR3 runs 12 residues. CDR1 DFQATT and CDR2 SNEGSKA come from the germline V gene (reference sequence). The V end was cut by 3 bases, the J end by 0 bases, with 4 bases between. The CDR3: CSASASTDTQYF. CDR3 in DNA: TGCAGTGCTAGTGCAAGCACAGATACGCAGTATTTT.